One and the same sample provided the 29 T cell receptor beta chains below, sequenced in a study of shared clonotypes between healthy human individuals. TCRdb's copy holds only in-frame clones and misses some; the assay was immunoSEQ multiplex PCR. The top ten hold more than 1.5% of the sample, which has approximately 2,200,000 clones, 85% to 95% seen once. The naive CD8 population came from CD45RO-negative cells selected for CCR7, without terminally differentiated effector memory CD45RA+ cells. Sequenced: naive CD8+ T cells from PBMCs. These receptors all stem from a man younger than 35 in good health. Some clones in this sample may be carry-over from other donors' samples.

The CDR3 sequence: CASSYYSGELFF. CDR3 coding DNA: TGTGCCAGCAGCTACTACAGCGGGGAGCTGTTTTTT. This chain connects TRBV9 to TRBJ2-2; D remains ambiguous. Deletions cut 4 bases from V and 7 bases from J, with 8 bases between. CDR1 is SGDLS, CDR2 YYNGEE, per germline. This CDR3 spans 12 amino acids.

Note on this clone: Its ends do not fully match the called genes, so a read error is possible. The rearrangement uses TRBV7-9 and TRBJ1-3; D is perhaps TRBD1 (5 bases). The CDR3 is made up of 10 amino acids. The germline gives CDR1 SEHNR, CDR2 FQNEAQ (reference sequence). CDR3 loop: CASSNTGGNF. DNA of the CDR3: TGTGCCAGCAGCAACACAGGAGGGAATTTT.

The chain carries TRBV4-3 and TRBJ2-7; D is undetermined. The CDR3 is 17 amino acids. With 0 bases removed from V and 3 bases from J, the gap between germline ends came to 18 bases. Germline V gene sequence: CDR1 LGHNA, CDR2 YSLEER. The CDR3 nucleotides read TGCGCCAGCAGCCAAGAATCCAGCGAAGAAGGGAACTACGAGCAGTACTTC. Its protein is CASSQESSEEGNYEQYF.

The chain combines TRBV19 with TRBJ2-2; 9 positions agree with TRBD2. Germline CDR1 and CDR2: LNHDA and SQIVND (reference sequence). The ends lost 8 bases at V and 7 bases at J; junction bases unmatched: 14. This CDR3 has 16 amino acids. CDR3 coding DNA: TGTGCCAGTTTGAAGCTAGCGGGATTCGGGAGCGGGGAGCTGTTTTTT. Encoded protein: CASLKLAGFGSGELFF.

The chain couples TRBV4-3 to TRBJ2-7; D possibly corresponds to TRBD2 (6 bases). CDR3 length: 13 residues. V lost 1 base and J lost 7, with 11 bases in between. Germline lookup yields CDR1 LGHNA and CDR2 YSLEER. CDR3 bases: TGCGCCAGCAGCCAAGGGGTTCGGGGGGAGCAGTACTTC. This codes for CASSQGVRGEQYF.

V is TRBV6-5 and J is TRBJ1-4, with a possible D match to TRBD1 (5 bases). Trimming took off 2 bases at V and 4 bases at J, with 14 bases between the two ends. This CDR3 region has 16 residues. CDR1 and CDR2 (germline): MNHEY, SVGAGI. For the CDR3, the DNA is TGTGCCAGCAGTTACAGTTCGGGGGGAGATAATGAAAAACTGTTTTTT. Translating it yields CASSYSSGGDNEKLFF.

This clone was observed a single time. The genes are TRBV5-6 and TRBJ2-1, with 10 bases matching TRBD1. The CDR3 is made up of 15 amino acids. Germline-derived CDR1 and CDR2 are SGHDT and YYEEEE. The V segment lost 3 bases and the J segment 5 bases; nucleotides outside the gene matches: 5. The CDR3 region is CASSSTGTGDNEQFF. The CDR3 region has the DNA TGTGCCAGCAGCTCCACCGGGACAGGGGACAATGAGCAGTTCTTC. The whole variable domain, remainder taken from reference TRBV5-6 and TRBJ2-1, is DAGVTQSPTHLIKTRGQQVTLRCSPKSGHDTVSWYQQALGQGPQFIFQYYEEEERQRGNFPDRFSGHQFPNYSSELNVNALLLGDSALYLCASSSTGTGDNEQFFGPGTRLTVL.

The chain combines TRBV6-1 with TRBJ1-3; weak D call: TRBD1 (6 bases). Germline loops: CDR1 MNHNS, CDR2 SASEGT. The V end lost 3 bases, the J end lost 1 base, and 10 bases lay between the germline ends. CDR3 length equals 15 residues. CDR3 DNA sequence: TGTGCCAGCAGTGATAGGGGGTTGTCTGGAAACACCATATATTTT. Translating gives CASSDRGLSGNTIYF.

This clone was detected only once. The V call is TRBV6-6, the J call TRBJ2-7; no firm D call. This CDR3 region has 13 residues. V gave up 4 bases and J gave up 3 bases, with 10 bases separating them. Per germline, CDR1 MNHNY and CDR2 SVGAGI (reference sequence). The CDR3 here is CASSSPIVYEQYF. The CDR3 DNA reads TGTGCCAGCAGTTCCCCAATAGTCTACGAGCAGTACTTC.

V is TRBV28 and J is TRBJ2-1, with TRBD2 as a possible D gene (5 bases). The CDR3 runs 17 residues. The V gene lost 2 bases and the J gene lost 3 bases, with 17 bases spanning the gap. Germline CDR1 MDHEN, CDR2 SYDVKM. CDR3 nucleotide sequence: TGTGCCAGCAGTTTACCTCAACTAGTCTTGGACTACAATGAGCAGTTCTTC. It codes for CASSLPQLVLDYNEQFF.

This rearrangement joins TRBV4-1 to TRBJ2-1; TRBD1 matches at 7 bases. CDR1 is MGHRA, CDR2 YSYEKL, per germline. The CDR3 is 16 residues long. V dropped 3 bases and J dropped 3; count of bases not matched to a gene: 8. The CDR3 DNA is TGCGCCAGCAGCCACGCTACAGGGGTACACTACAATGAGCAGTTCTTC. Amino acid sequence: CASSHATGVHYNEQFF.

CDR3 in DNA: TGTGCCACCAGCGCCCCCACTAGCGGGGTCTCCTACGAGCAGTACTTC. Protein product: CATSAPTSGVSYEQYF. V and J are TRBV15 and TRBJ2-7; 10 positions agree with TRBD2. With V trimmed by 5 bases and J by 0 bases, 7 bases remained unmatched. CDR1 is LNHNV, CDR2 YYDKDF, per germline (reference sequence). There are 16 residues in the CDR3.

The rearrangement uses TRBV25-1 and TRBJ1-1, with 8 bases identical to TRBD1. V dropped 4 bases and J dropped 4; count of bases not matched to a gene: 11. Germline-derived CDR1 and CDR2 are MGHDK and SYGVNS. The CDR3 is 16 amino acids. As DNA, the CDR3 is TGTGCCAGCAGTGCAAAGACCAGGGGGCTGGGCACTGAAGCTTTCTTT. Amino acid sequence: CASSAKTRGLGTEAFF. The full variable domain, completed using reference TRBV25-1 and TRBJ1-1, is EADIYQTPRYLVIGTGKKITLECSQTMGHDKMYWYQQDPGMELHLIHYSYGVNSTEKGDLSSESTVSRIRTEHFPLTLESARPSHTSQYLCASSAKTRGLGTEAFFGQGTRLTVV.

With respect to this clone: An end of the junction differs from the germline gene, which may be a read error. The rearrangement uses TRBV14 and TRBJ1-2; 9 bases map to TRBD1. From germline, CDR1 is SGHDN and CDR2 FVKESK. The CDR3 totals 14 residues. The CDR3 sequence is CASSPGTGNYSYTF. The CDR3 nucleotides read TGTGCCAGCAGCCCCGGGACAGGGAACTATAGCTACACCTTC.

The CDR3 DNA follows: TGCGCCAGCAGCCAGAAGGACAGACTTACCGCCTCCTACGAGCAGTACTTC. As protein: CASSQKDRLTASYEQYF. V usage is TRBV4-1 and J usage is TRBJ2-7, with D perhaps matching TRBD1 (6 bases). The germline CDR1 and CDR2 sequences are MGHRA and YSYEKL. Trimming shortened V by 3 bases and J by 0 bases, and 18 bases separated the two germline ends. CDR3 length equals 17 residues.

The J gene is TRBJ2-2, the V gene TRBV5-6, with D possibly called TRBD1 or TRBD2 (5 bases each). This CDR3 is built from 15 residues. The V end lost 7 bases, the J end lost 6 bases, and 19 bases lay between the germline ends. Germline assignment: CDR1 SGHDT and CDR2 YYEEEE. In nucleotides, the CDR3 is TGTGCCAGCGGTCACGGGACGGACCCCCCCGGGGAGCTGTTTTTT. Encoded protein: CASGHGTDPPGELFF.

The genes are TRBV9 and TRBJ2-3; no firm D call. The CDR3 is 14 amino acids. Germline V gene data show CDR1 as SGDLS and CDR2 as YYNGEE. Between the trimmed V and J ends, which lost 4 bases and 0 bases, there was a span of 9 bases. The CDR3 DNA reads TGTGCCAGCAGCACCGACCCTAGCACAGATACGCAGTATTTT. Amino acid sequence: CASSTDPSTDTQYF.

About this clone: Different DNA sequences within this sample yield the same CDR3. The chain joins TRBV11-2 to TRBJ2-7; D is unclear. The V end was cut by 5 bases, the J end by 1 base, with 9 bases between. CDR1 is SGHAT and CDR2 is FQNNGV in the germline V gene. This CDR3 has 13 residues. The CDR3 region is CASSVGRSYEQYF. The CDR3 DNA is TGTGCCAGCAGCGTTGGACGGTCCTACGAGCAGTACTTC.

This chain joins TRBV9 and TRBJ2-1, with a weak D call TRBD2 (6 bases). V lost 4 bases, J lost 6 bases, and 26 bases lay in between. Germline V lookup: CDR1 SGDLS, CDR2 YYNGEE. The CDR3 is made up of 18 amino acids. CDR3 in amino acids: CASSPKGWEARGGNEQFF. The CDR3 DNA sequence: TGTGCCAGCAGCCCGAAAGGTTGGGAGGCCCGCGGAGGCAATGAGCAGTTCTTC.

This CDR3 reads CASSLYGGRNQPQHF. The CDR3 DNA sequence: TGTGCCAGCAGTTTATACGGGGGACGGAATCAGCCCCAGCATTTT. The J gene is TRBJ1-5, the V gene TRBV27, with D tentatively TRBD1 (5 bases). V lost 1 base to trimming and J lost 4 bases, with 11 bases between them. Germline lookup yields CDR1 MNHEY and CDR2 SMNVEV (reference sequence). The CDR3 length is 15 residues.

The genes are TRBV7-9 and TRBJ2-3; 7 bases agree with TRBD1. The CDR3 is made up of 16 amino acids. Trimming took 2 bases from V and 1 from J; bases not matched to a gene: 6. Looked up from germline, CDR1 is SEHNR and CDR2 is FQNEAQ (reference sequence). Written as DNA, the CDR3 is TGTGCCAGCAGCTTATATGGTCAGGGGGGCACAGATACGCAGTATTTT. It specifies CASSLYGQGGTDTQYF.

V gene TRBV4-3 combines with J gene TRBJ1-2, with no clear D. Trimming left V 0 bases short and J 8 bases short, with 10 bases between. CDR1 is LGHNA and CDR2 is YSLEER in the germline V gene. This CDR3 has 13 residues. The DNA of the CDR3 is TGCGCCAGCAGCCAAGATCCCCTTTTCGGCTACACCTTC. This sequence encodes CASSQDPLFGYTF.

The gene calls are TRBV6-1 and TRBJ2-1; 9 bases are shared with TRBD2. The length of the CDR3 is 16 residues. The J segment lost 3 bases and the V segment lost 4 bases, leaving 7 bases of the junction unmatched. CDR1 and CDR2 from the germline V gene are MNHNS and SASEGT. DNA of the CDR3: TGTGCCAGCAGTGTATCTAGCGGGACAGTCTACAATGAGCAGTTCTTC. Amino acid sequence: CASSVSSGTVYNEQFF.

This clone was detected once. This chain joins TRBV19 and TRBJ1-1; tentatively, D is TRBD1 (6 bases). The germline V gene has CDR1 LNHDA and CDR2 SQIVND (reference sequence). V lost 3 bases and J 1 base, leaving 12 bases between the germline ends. The CDR3 spans 15 residues. The CDR3 here is CASSMGGRGNTEAFF. In nucleotides, the CDR3 is TGTGCCAGTAGTATGGGGGGCAGGGGGAACACTGAAGCTTTCTTT.

The J gene is TRBJ2-5, the V gene TRBV5-1, with 7 bases matching TRBD2. The CDR3 spans 16 residues. From germline, CDR1 is SGHRS and CDR2 YFSETQ. The J segment lost 2 bases and the V segment lost 0 bases, leaving 7 bases of the junction unmatched. The CDR3 DNA sequence: TGCGCCAGCAGCTTGGAGCCTAGCGGCCTGCAAGAGACCCAGTACTTC. It is translated as CASSLEPSGLQETQYF.

The chain has TRBV28 and TRBJ2-7, with TRBD2 matching 12 bases. V dropped 6 bases and J dropped 1; count of bases not matched to a gene: 4. The germline V gene encodes CDR1 MDHEN and CDR2 SYDVKM. The CDR3 has 15 residues. The CDR3 DNA reads TGTGCCAGCAGACAGGGACTAGCGGGTTCCTACGAGCAGTACTTC. Translation: CASRQGLAGSYEQYF. The whole variable domain, filled in from reference TRBV28 and TRBJ2-7, reads DVKVTQSSRYLVKRTGEKVFLECVQDMDHENMFWYRQDPGLGLRLIYFSYDVKMKEKGDIPEGYSVSREKKERFSLILESASTNQTSMYLCASRQGLAGSYEQYFGPGTRLTVT.

The V and J genes are TRBV29-1 and TRBJ2-1, with D possibly TRBD2 on 6 matching bases. V was shortened by 4 bases and J by 7 bases, with 17 bases between the two germline ends. The CDR3 covers 14 residues. Germline loops: CDR1 SQVTM, CDR2 ANQGSEA. For the CDR3, the DNA is TGCAGCGTTGTGAGGCCCACCGGGGGAAATGAGCAGTTCTTC. This encodes CSVVRPTGGNEQFF.

This chain connects TRBV27 to TRBJ1-5, with D possibly matching TRBD1 (5 bases). Germline CDR1 is MNHEY and CDR2 is SMNVEV (reference sequence). The CDR3 is made up of 14 amino acids. V was clipped by 2 bases and J by 6 bases, with 11 bases between them. CDR3 sequence reads: CASSLLGPAQPQHF. The CDR3 DNA reads as TGTGCCAGCAGTTTACTGGGGCCGGCTCAGCCCCAGCATTTT.

The chain combines TRBV7-9 with TRBJ2-5, with D unclear. The CDR3 has 15 amino acids. V was trimmed by 5 bases and J by 5 bases, leaving 18 bases between them. The germline V gene encodes CDR1 SEHNR and CDR2 FQNEAQ (reference sequence). The CDR3, as DNA: TGTGCCAGCAGCCCAATGGATAGGCTACTGGAGACCCAGTACTTC. Translation gives CASSPMDRLLETQYF.